Listed here are 20 T cell receptor beta chains from one sample, sequenced in a study of beta chain features in type 1 diabetes. Antigens of these TCRs are unknown. Study outcomes and limitations: TCRB CDR3s were moderately but significantly shorter in Type 1 diabetes patients in all four CD4+ subsets.

Expressed TCRB transcripts were sequenced, since all the RNA that had been isolated was reverse transcribed. The repertoire was sequenced with immunoSEQ multiplex PCR; TCRdb's copy has only in-frame clones and lacks some. The sample records 300,000 to 350,000 clones, roughly 9% being singletons. Sequencing input: central memory CD4+ T cells from blood. The source is a young man with type 1 diabetes.

V and J are TRBV5-1 and TRBJ2-3; 13 bases fit TRBD2. J was trimmed by 3 bases and V by 4 bases; bases with no gene match: 11. The CDR3 is made up of 18 amino acids. CDR1 and CDR2 from the germline V gene are SGHRS and YFSETQ. The CDR3 is CASSTGLAGVLVTDTQYF. The DNA of the CDR3 is TGCGCCAGCAGCACCGGACTAGCGGGGGTGTTGGTTACAGATACGCAGTATTTT.

The chain links TRBV6-5 to TRBJ1-2, with 7 bases lining up with TRBD1. The CDR3 extends over 16 amino acids. The trim removed 0 bases at V and 4 bases at J, leaving 8 bases unmatched. Germline CDR1 is MNHEY and CDR2 is SVGAGI. The CDR3 DNA reads as TGTGCCAGCAGTTACTCGAACAGGGGAGCCCTCTATGGCTACACCTTC. This encodes CASSYSNRGALYGYTF.

The V call is TRBV29-1, the J call TRBJ2-5; no reliable D call. CDR1 and CDR2 from the germline V gene are SQVTM and ANQGSEA. This CDR3 comprises 12 residues. V gave up 3 bases and J gave up 2 bases, with 7 bases separating them. CDR3 coding DNA: TGCAGCGTTGATGACCAACAAGAGACCCAGTACTTC. Amino acids: CSVDDQQETQYF.

The chain couples TRBV7-2 to TRBJ2-5; weak D call: TRBD1 (8 bases). CDR3 length: 15 residues. CDR1 is SGHTA, CDR2 FQGNSA, per germline. V lost 1 base and J 4 bases, leaving 13 bases between the germline ends. DNA for the CDR3: TGTGCCAGCAGCTTAGACAGGGGGGGCGGAGAGACCCAGTACTTC. Translating gives CASSLDRGGGETQYF. Complete variable domain (other parts from reference TRBV7-2 and TRBJ2-5): GAGVSQSPSNKVTEKGKDVELRCDPISGHTALYWYRQSLGQGLEFLIYFQGNSAPDKSGLPSDRFSAERTGGSVSTLTIQRTQQEDSAVYLCASSLDRGGGETQYFGPGTRLLVL.

This clone was seen a few times. As DNA, the CDR3 is TGTGCCGTTGGCGGAAGCACAGATACGCAGTATTTT. Residues: CAVGGSTDTQYF. The genes are TRBV6-6 and TRBJ2-3; D uncertain. V lost 11 bases and J lost 0, with 9 bases in between. Germline CDR1 is MNHNY and CDR2 is SVGAGI (reference sequence). CDR3 length: 12 amino acids.

On this clone itself: The same CDR3 arises from other DNA sequences in this sample as well. The CDR3 coding sequence is TGTGCCAGCAGCGTCCAGGGGGCGACTAATGAAAAACTGTTTTTT. Its protein is CASSVQGATNEKLFF. The chain uses TRBV9 and TRBJ1-4; 8 bases fit TRBD1. Trimming removed 2 bases from V and 2 bases from J; junction bases left unmatched: 2. CDR3 length: 15 residues. In germline, CDR1 is SGDLS, CDR2 YYNGEE.

There are a few counts of this clone. The chain combines TRBV4-1 with TRBJ2-1; 13 bases match TRBD2. V shed 0 bases, J shed 9 bases, and the junction held 8 bases outside the gene matches. Germline V gene sequence: CDR1 MGHRA, CDR2 YSYEKL. The CDR3 spans 17 residues. CDR3 nucleotides: TGCGCCAGCAGCCAAGATGAACTAGCGGGGGGGTATCGTGAGCAGTTCTTC. This gives the protein CASSQDELAGGYREQFF.

The chain carries TRBV11-3 and TRBJ1-1, with unresolved D. The CDR3 contains 13 residues. CDR1 SGHNT and CDR2 YENEEA come from the germline V gene. V was clipped by 1 base and J by 1 base, with 4 bases between them. This chain's CDR3 is CASSLGANTEAFF. In DNA form, the CDR3 reads TGTGCCAGCAGCTTAGGGGCGAACACTGAAGCTTTCTTT.

This clone was detected only a few times. The chain links TRBV5-1 to TRBJ1-2; D is unclear. Germline CDR1 reads SGHRS; CDR2 reads YFSETQ. V was shortened by 0 bases and J by 4 bases, with 13 bases between the two germline ends. The CDR3 is made up of 15 amino acids. The CDR3 coding sequence is TGCGCCAGCAGCTTGGGGCACATGGGAGTCTATGGCTACACCTTC. It translates to CASSLGHMGVYGYTF.

There are a few counts of this clone. The chain carries TRBV9 and TRBJ1-6; 9 nucleotides align to TRBD1. The length of the CDR3 is 16 residues. V was pared by 0 bases and J by 8 bases, with 6 bases of the junction left unmatched. CDR1 SGDLS and CDR2 YYNGEE come from the germline V gene. The CDR3 region is CASSVDGTGIDSPLHF. For the CDR3, the DNA is TGTGCCAGCAGCGTAGATGGGACAGGGATTGATTCACCCCTCCACTTT.

Remarks on this clone: Other DNA sequences from this sample encode an identical CDR3 as well. The V and J genes are TRBV4-3 and TRBJ2-5; D remains ambiguous. V lost 0 bases, J lost 2 bases, and 10 bases lay in between. Germline loops: CDR1 LGHNA, CDR2 YSLEER. The CDR3 runs 15 residues. CDR3 region: CASSQDYRQQETQYF. The CDR3 nucleotides read TGCGCCAGCAGCCAAGATTATCGCCAACAAGAGACCCAGTACTTC.

In its sample, this clone was seen a few times. V usage is TRBV19 and J usage is TRBJ1-5; tentative D call: TRBD1 (6 bases). CDR3 length: 17 amino acids. Germline V CDR1 and CDR2: LNHDA, SQIVND (reference sequence). Trimming cost V 5 bases and J 0 bases, with 17 bases left between them. The CDR3 DNA reads as TGTGCCAGTAGTCCCGAGGGGGGGGGCTATAGCAATCAGCCCCAGCATTTT. Amino acid sequence: CASSPEGGGYSNQPQHF.

This clone was observed a few times. The chain links TRBV4-1 to TRBJ2-5; D remains unclear. Germline values: CDR1 MGHRA, CDR2 YSYEKL. V shed 3 bases and J shed 1 base, with 6 bases lying between them. This CDR3 contains 13 residues. The CDR3 DNA reads as TGCGCCAGCAGCCAGCACAGCCAAGAGACCCAGTACTTC. It is translated as CASSQHSQETQYF.

This clone was seen only a few times. This sequence joins TRBV19 and TRBJ1-2; TRBD1 matches 8 bases. Germline V CDR1 and CDR2: LNHDA, SQIVND (reference sequence). The CDR3 has 14 residues. V was pared by 7 bases and J by 2 bases, with 6 bases of the junction left unmatched. The CDR3, as DNA: TGTGCCAGTAATCCCCAGGGGGCAAACTATGGCTACACCTTC. Amino acid sequence: CASNPQGANYGYTF.

This rearrangement joins TRBV28 to TRBJ1-2; a weak D match, TRBD1 (6 bases). V lost 5 bases and J lost 4, with 20 bases in between. Germline CDR1 reads MDHEN; CDR2 reads SYDVKM. This CDR3 region has 16 residues. The CDR3 region is CASSPGGTPSFYGYTF. The CDR3 DNA follows: TGTGCCAGCAGTCCTGGGGGCACCCCCAGCTTCTATGGCTACACCTTC.

This clone was detected a few times. This probably arose from a read error, given a far larger clone one base away. V is TRBV16 and J is TRBJ1-1, with D uncertain. This CDR3 is 13 amino acids long. The V gene lost 2 bases and the J gene lost 1 base, with 5 bases spanning the gap. Germline loops: CDR1 KGHSY, CDR2 FQNENV. CDR3 coding DNA: TGTGCCAGCAGCCAACAGCAGAACACTGAAGCTTTCTTT. It is translated as CASSQQQNTEAFF.

There are a few counts of this clone. The chain couples TRBV5-1 to TRBJ1-2, with no clear D. CDR1 SGHRS and CDR2 YFSETQ come from the germline V gene. Trimming cost V 2 bases and J 1 base, with 9 bases left between them. The CDR3 is made up of 14 amino acids. The CDR3 sequence is CASSFTGDNYGYTF. The CDR3 nucleotides are TGCGCCAGCAGCTTCACCGGGGATAACTATGGCTACACCTTC. The whole variable domain, remainder taken from reference TRBV5-1 and TRBJ1-2, is KAGVTQTPRYLIKTRGQQVTLSCSPISGHRSVSWYQQTPGQGLQFLFEYFSETQRNKGNFPGRFSGRQFSNSRSEMNVSTLELGDSALYLCASSFTGDNYGYTFGSGTRLTVV.

This clone has just a few counts. The rearrangement uses TRBV2 and TRBJ2-2; 8 bases fit TRBD1. The CDR3 loop spans 15 amino acids. Trimming removed 9 bases from V and 4 bases from J; junction bases left unmatched: 10. The germline V gene encodes CDR1 SNHLY and CDR2 FYNNEI. The CDR3 DNA sequence: TGTGCCAGTACGCCAGGGGGCTATTCCACCGGGGAGCTGTTTTTT. This codes for CASTPGGYSTGELFF.

Only a few counts were recorded for this clone. The genes are TRBV19 and TRBJ1-5, with D possibly TRBD1 on 6 matching bases. The CDR3 totals 13 residues. V gave up 6 bases and J gave up 6 bases, with 12 bases separating them. Per the germline V gene, CDR1 is LNHDA and CDR2 is SQIVND (reference sequence). The CDR3 region is CASSLGQLQPQHF. The CDR3, as DNA: TGTGCCAGTAGCCTCGGACAGCTTCAGCCCCAGCATTTT.

V is TRBV10-3 and J is TRBJ1-1; perhaps TRBD1 as D (5 bases). V was pared by 4 bases and J by 5 bases, with 14 bases between. The germline V gene has CDR1 ENHRY and CDR2 SYGVKD. The CDR3 contains 14 residues. CDR3 residues: CAISAQGLTTEAFF. The CDR3 DNA reads as TGTGCCATCAGTGCCCAGGGTTTGACGACTGAAGCTTTCTTT.